One sample yielded the 24 T cell receptor beta chains listed below, sequenced in a study of human CD8 memory T cell subsets. TCR beta libraries were made by UMI-labeled 5' RACE. Reanalyzing the 5' RACE reads, TCRdb keeps one entry per CDR3 protein, without DNA. Its listing shows 15,000 to 20,000 distinct CDR3 sequences. Input material: CD8+ T cells from PBMCs. The receptors come from a human donor in good health.

This chain uses TRBV9 with TRBJ2-3; the D call from TCRdb, TRBD1, cannot be confirmed without DNA. This CDR3 comprises 16 residues. The germline CDR1 and CDR2 sequences are SGDLS and YYNGEE. The CDR3 sequence is CASSVEGAIVTDTQYF.

The chain has TRBV30 and TRBJ1-1; TCRdb names TRBD1, which stays unverified in the absence of DNA. Germline assignment: CDR1 GTSNPN and CDR2 SVGIG (reference sequence). The CDR3 contains 13 residues. The CDR3 spells CAWDGTANTEAFF. Combining the CDR3 with reference TRBV30 and TRBJ1-1 gives the whole variable domain SQTIHQWPATLVQPVGSPLSLECTVEGTSNPNLYWYRQAAGRGLQLLFYSVGIGQISSEVPQNLSASRPQDRQFILSSKKLLLSDSGFYLCAWDGTANTEAFFGQGTRLTVV.

This rearrangement joins TRBV28 to TRBJ2-2. The CDR3 extends over 17 amino acids. Per the germline V gene, CDR1 is MDHEN and CDR2 is SYDVKM. The CDR3 protein is CASSLSAALTNTGELFF.

V and J are TRBV3-2 and TRBJ1-5; TCRdb reports TRBD1, a call that lacks DNA to check it against. TRBV3-2 is given as a pseudogene. The CDR3 covers 15 residues. The CDR3 sequence: CASSQVRPGGQPQHF.

The CDR3 sequence is CAWSALGSGEQYF. J is TRBJ2-7 and V is TRBV30; checking the TCRdb D call of TRBD1 is not possible without DNA. The CDR3 has 13 residues. Germline CDR1 and CDR2: GTSNPN and SVGIG (reference sequence).

This sequence joins TRBV5-1 and TRBJ2-1; absent DNA, TCRdb's TRBD2 call cannot be checked. CDR1 and CDR2 (germline): SGHRS, YFSETQ. This CDR3 region has 18 residues. CDR3 residues: CASSPQLAGGSSYNEQFF.

The V call is TRBV19, the J call TRBJ1-5; TCRdb lists TRBD1, though no DNA is available to test this call. CDR3 size: 12 residues. Germline V gene sequence: CDR1 LNHDA, CDR2 SQIVND (reference sequence). The CDR3 spells CASTTGRQPQHF.

The rearrangement links TRBV9 to TRBJ2-3. The CDR3 extends over 15 amino acids. Germline CDR1 and CDR2: SGDLS and YYNGEE. CDR3 sequence reads: CASSADSYNTDTQYF.

J is TRBJ2-2 and V is TRBV2; the TCRdb call, TRBD2, lacks DNA for checking. Germline V lookup: CDR1 SNHLY, CDR2 FYNNEI. The CDR3 is made up of 18 amino acids. The CDR3 is CASSEAQRGGRGTGELFF.

This chain joins TRBV2 and TRBJ1-4; lacking DNA, the TRBD1 call made by TCRdb goes unchecked. The CDR3 is made up of 16 amino acids. The germline V gene has CDR1 SNHLY and CDR2 FYNNEI. The CDR3 is CASSDTDRAANEKLFF.

V gene TRBV2 combines with J gene TRBJ1-1. The CDR3 totals 14 residues. The germline V gene encodes CDR1 SNHLY and CDR2 FYNNEI. The CDR3 sequence is CASSDTQRNTEAFF.

The chain recombines TRBV6-1 with TRBJ1-5; TCRdb indicates TRBD1, and absent DNA this call remains unverified. The CDR3 covers 16 residues. Germline CDR1 is MNHNS and CDR2 is SASEGT. CDR3 region: CASSEFATGYNQPQHF.

This rearrangement joins TRBV29-1 to TRBJ1-1; TCRdb calls TRBD1, which cannot be checked without DNA. Germline assignment: CDR1 SQVTM and CDR2 ANQGSEA. The CDR3 spans 12 residues. The chain's CDR3 is CSVPDLNTEAFF. The full variable domain, completed using reference TRBV29-1 and TRBJ1-1, is SAVISQKPSRDICQRGTSLTIQCQVDSQVTMMFWYRQQPGQSLTLIATANQGSEATYESGFVIDKFPISRPNLTFSTLTVSNMSPEDSSIYLCSVPDLNTEAFFGQGTRLTVV.

The J gene is TRBJ1-3, the V gene TRBV7-6; TCRdb's assignment of TRBD1 cannot be checked, as there is no DNA. This CDR3 contains 16 residues. The germline gives CDR1 SGHVS, CDR2 FNYEAQ. The CDR3 protein is CASSLNQGLAGNTIYF.

V and J are TRBV7-2 and TRBJ2-7; there is no DNA to check the TCRdb D call of TRBD2. CDR3 size: 14 residues. The germline V gene has CDR1 SGHTA and CDR2 FQGNSA. This CDR3 is CASSFTSGNGEQYF.

This clonotype counts as medium-sized (0.01 to 0.1%) by frequency. The chain has TRBV3-1 and TRBJ2-3; TCRdb indicates TRBD2, and absent DNA this call remains unverified. Germline V gene sequence: CDR1 LGHDT, CDR2 YNNKEL (reference sequence). The CDR3 loop spans 17 amino acids. The CDR3: CASSRGRTSGITDTQYF.

This chain uses TRBV6-6 with TRBJ1-5. From germline, CDR1 is MNHNY and CDR2 SVGAGI (reference sequence). The CDR3 sequence is 16 residues long. This chain's CDR3 is CATGGGVIDSNQPQHF.

The rearrangement joins TRBV4-2 to TRBJ1-1; the TCRdb D gene call, TRBD1, has no DNA to confirm it. This CDR3 spans 15 amino acids. CDR1 LGHNA and CDR2 YNFKEQ come from the germline V gene. The CDR3 reads CASSQDTPDITEAFF.

This chain uses TRBV6-2 or TRBV6-3 with TRBJ2-6. The V gene's germline CDR1 is MNHEY and CDR2 SVGEGT. There are 14 residues in the CDR3. The CDR3 reads CASSYSSGANVLTF.

The J gene is TRBJ2-7, the V gene TRBV6-2 or TRBV6-3; TCRdb indicates TRBD2, and absent DNA this call remains unverified. The CDR3 runs to 15 residues. Germline CDR1 reads MNHEY; CDR2 reads SVGEGT. The CDR3 protein is CASSISGGAGYEQYF.

J is TRBJ1-1 and V is TRBV12-3 or TRBV12-4; lacking DNA, the TRBD1 call made by TCRdb goes unchecked. CDR3 length: 15 residues. The CDR3 reads CASRTGTGVNTEAFF.

The V call is TRBV2, the J call TRBJ2-3; TCRdb picks TRBD2, but there is no DNA to check that call. The CDR3 has 17 amino acids. CDR1 and CDR2 (germline): SNHLY, FYNNEI. The chain's CDR3 is CASSEAASGTSTDTQYF.

By frequency, this clonotype registers medium-sized (0.01 to 0.1%). The gene calls are TRBV7-3 and TRBJ2-2. Germline CDR1 and CDR2: SGHTA and FQGTGA. The CDR3 sequence is 12 residues long. CDR3 protein: CASSSDTGELFF.

The genes are TRBV9 and TRBJ2-2. The CDR3 extends over 13 amino acids. CDR1 SGDLS and CDR2 YYNGEE come from the germline V gene. The CDR3 reads CASTVGSTGELFF.